The 3 T cell receptor beta chains presented below share a single source sample, sequenced in a study of T-cell reconstitution after alpha-beta-depleted transplantation in children. TCRbeta library preparation incorporated unique molecular identifiers. In TCRdb, the PCR reads were re-called with MiXCR into one record per CDR3 protein. The table includes under 25,000 distinct CDR3 sequences, roughly 13% detected once. Sequencing was performed on PBMCs, mostly from graft donor cells, taken 60 days after TCRalphabeta/CD19-depleted stem cell transplant. The origin of the receptors is a female patient between 2 and 15 years old who had a stem cell transplant for congenital amegakaryocytic thrombocytopenia, so the T cells may come from the graft donor.

This CDR3 is CASSVGGFKGNEQFF. As DNA, the CDR3 is TGTGCCAGCAGCGTAGGAGGGTTCAAGGGCAATGAGCAGTTCTTC. V usage is TRBV9 and J usage is TRBJ2-1; the D gene is possibly TRBD2 (5 bases). Looked up from germline, CDR1 is SGDLS and CDR2 is YYNGEE. Trimming pared 0 bases from V and 6 bases from J, leaving 13 bases between. CDR3 length: 15 residues.

This clonotype has at least ten counts. The V gene is TRBV20-1, the J gene TRBJ1-1; perhaps TRBD1 as D (5 bases). The CDR3 is made up of 13 amino acids. Germline assignment: CDR1 DFQATT and CDR2 SNEGSKA (reference sequence). Trimming shortened V by 5 bases and J by 0 bases, and 10 bases separated the two germline ends. CDR3 sequence reads: CSAPSGLNTEAFF. Written as DNA, the CDR3 is TGCAGTGCTCCATCAGGGCTGAACACTGAAGCTTTCTTT.

This clonotype was detected many times. The genes are TRBV5-1 and TRBJ2-3; possibly TRBD2 for D (6 bases). The CDR3 consists of 15 residues. V shed 0 bases and J shed 6 bases, with 14 bases lying between them. CDR1 is SGHRS, CDR2 YFSETQ, per germline. The CDR3 DNA follows: TGCGCCAGCAGCTTGGCCGGGAGACTGGCCGATACGCAGTATTTT. This translates into CASSLAGRLADTQYF.